The present T cell receptor (beta chain) was sequenced within a study of early stage breast cancer tumors. Overall study context: ER+/PR+/HER2- status applied to about 70% of the 16 invasive breast tumors.

Germline V CDR1 and CDR2: SQVTM, ANQGSEA. Trimming cost V 4 bases and J 4 bases, with 16 bases left between them. The CDR3 consists of 14 residues. Each sample had two DNA replicates, 0.5 to 0.65 ug blood or around 1.4 ug tissue. The method was immunoSEQ multiplex PCR; TCRdb's version includes in-frame clones alone and lacks a portion of them. The sample yields about 30,000 clones, around 70% seen once. Turning to this clone: Its specificity is not known.

Study conclusions and caveats: Chain pairing and CD4, CD8 or FOXP3 expression were not captured.

Sequencing was done on a sample of blood. This sequence joins TRBV29-1 and TRBJ1-2; possibly TRBD1 for D (5 bases). The receptor's source is a person aged 45 to 59 with breast cancer. The CDR3 region is CSVVGGDGVYGYTF. CDR3 coding DNA: TGCAGCGTTGTCGGAGGGGACGGCGTCTATGGCTACACCTTC.